Following are 27 T cell receptor beta chains from one sample sequenced in a study of blood T cell repertoires in COVID-19 (dated by TCRdb to 2019 to 2021). Library prep was done by the immunoSEQ multiplex PCR assay. The clones in this table, taken by TCRdb from immuneACCESS, are in-frame only. Not every clone is retained; where verified, under half of the shortfall comes from an unresolved V gene, and the cause of the rest is unknown. Counted in this sample were 250,000 to 300,000 clones; about nine tenths of them appeared once. Clones ranked in the top ten supply about 6% of the sample. The specimen sequenced was peripheral blood. Source of these receptors: a woman aged 50 to 65 with COVID-19, enrolled during active disease.

The rearrangement links TRBV6-5 to TRBJ2-3; D is unresolved. Trimming cost V 7 bases and J 0 bases, with 11 bases left between them. Germline V gives CDR1 MNHEY, CDR2 SVGAGI. CDR3 size: 14 residues. CDR3 sequence (DNA): TGTGCCAGCACCCAGACTGCCAGCACAGATACGCAGTATTTT. Its translation: CASTQTASTDTQYF.

V gene TRBV5-6 combines with J gene TRBJ1-5; D not resolved. Trimming removed 8 bases from V and 3 bases from J, with 9 bases in between. From germline, CDR1 is SGHDT and CDR2 YYEEEE. CDR3 length equals 12 residues. CDR3 loop: CASGRDNQPQHF. In nucleotides, the CDR3 is TGTGCCAGTGGACGGGACAATCAGCCCCAGCATTTT.

J is TRBJ1-2 and V is TRBV19; D is perhaps TRBD1 (6 bases). The germline V gene encodes CDR1 LNHDA and CDR2 SQIVND (reference sequence). V was clipped by 4 bases and J by 0 bases, with 12 bases between them. The CDR3 length is 15 residues. DNA for the CDR3: TGTGCCAGTAGTACCGGACAGCGAGCTAACTATGGCTACACCTTC. Its protein is CASSTGQRANYGYTF.

The gene calls are TRBV5-1 and TRBJ2-7, with D perhaps TRBD2 (5 bases). This CDR3 contains 15 residues. Trimming left V 4 bases short and J 3 bases short, with 17 bases between. Germline V CDR1 and CDR2: SGHRS, YFSETQ. The CDR3 loop reads CASSEGPDGLYEQYF. The CDR3 region has the DNA TGCGCCAGCAGCGAGGGCCCGGACGGTCTCTACGAGCAGTACTTC.

V usage is TRBV5-6 and J usage is TRBJ2-1, with TRBD1 matching over 7 bases. From germline, CDR1 is SGHDT and CDR2 YYEEEE. The CDR3 consists of 15 residues. V shed 4 bases, J shed 4 bases, and the junction held 8 bases outside the gene matches. The CDR3 DNA reads as TGTGCCAGCAGCGGACAGGAAGACAATTACAATGAGCAGTTCTTC. Amino acids: CASSGQEDNYNEQFF.

The chain links TRBV2 to TRBJ1-5, with 10 nucleotides matching TRBD1. V lost 6 bases and J lost 9; bases outside the gene matches: 8. The CDR3 loop spans 14 amino acids. Germline CDR1 SNHLY, CDR2 FYNNEI. CDR3 sequence: CASRWDRGERPQHF. DNA for the CDR3: TGTGCCAGCAGATGGGACAGGGGAGAGCGGCCCCAGCATTTT.

This clone was seen once. V and J are TRBV19 and TRBJ1-1, with 7 bases aligning to TRBD1. The germline gives CDR1 LNHDA, CDR2 SQIVND (reference sequence). The CDR3 sequence is 13 residues long. With 3 bases clipped from V and 5 bases from J, the junction kept 3 bases outside the gene matches. CDR3 amino acids: CASSIIRGTEAFF. The CDR3 nucleotides read TGTGCCAGTAGTATTATCAGGGGGACTGAAGCTTTCTTT.

V is TRBV5-5 and J is TRBJ1-2, with D maybe TRBD1 (6 bases). Trimming stripped 3 bases from V and 5 bases from J, with 17 bases between. The CDR3 is made up of 15 amino acids. Germline V CDR1 and CDR2: SGHKS, YYEKEE (reference sequence). The CDR3 DNA reads TGTGCCAGCAGCTCCTACAGGGCAGCACCGTATGGCTACACCTTC. It specifies CASSSYRAAPYGYTF.

V is TRBV9 and J is TRBJ2-2; TRBD1 is a possible D gene (5 bases). Germline loops: CDR1 SGDLS, CDR2 YYNGEE. Trimming removed 4 bases from V and 0 bases from J, with 25 bases in between. The CDR3 has 20 residues. Here the CDR3 DNA reads TGTGCCAGCAGCCCGTCCATACCCGGCTCAGGGTGGCCGAACACCGGGGAGCTGTTTTTT. It translates to CASSPSIPGSGWPNTGELFF.

The chain joins TRBV28 to TRBJ2-1, with D possibly matching TRBD2 (5 bases). The CDR3 loop spans 15 amino acids. Germline V CDR1 and CDR2: MDHEN, SYDVKM. V dropped 3 bases and J dropped 0 bases, with 9 bases sitting between them. The CDR3 is CASSLEASSYNEQFF. For the CDR3, the DNA is TGTGCCAGCAGTTTGGAGGCTAGCTCCTACAATGAGCAGTTCTTC.

This sequence joins TRBV7-3 and TRBJ2-5, with 12 bases that match TRBD1. The CDR3 is 16 residues long. V lost 5 bases to trimming and J lost 5 bases; unmatched junction nucleotides: 9. Germline loops: CDR1 SGHTA, CDR2 FQGTGA. Written as DNA, the CDR3 is TGTGCCAGCAGCCCTCTGGGGGACAGGGGGCGTGAGACCCAGTACTTC. This encodes CASSPLGDRGRETQYF.

J is TRBJ2-3 and V is TRBV11-2; 7 bases match TRBD2. V was pared by 3 bases and J by 1 base, with 7 bases of the junction left unmatched. Germline V gene lookup returns CDR1 SGHAT and CDR2 FQNNGV. The CDR3 extends over 16 amino acids. Written as DNA, the CDR3 is TGTGCCAGCAGCTTCATGGCGGGAGTAGGCACAGATACGCAGTATTTT. It encodes CASSFMAGVGTDTQYF.

The chain uses TRBV6-4 and TRBJ1-1, with unresolved D. There are 13 residues in the CDR3. Germline CDR1 is MRHNA and CDR2 is SNTAGT. Trimming removed 4 bases from V and 0 bases from J, with 6 bases in between. The CDR3 DNA sequence: TGTGCCAGCAGTGGCGAGATGAACACTGAAGCTTTCTTT. Its protein product is CASSGEMNTEAFF.

The genes are TRBV9 and TRBJ2-5, with 7 positions matching TRBD2. The CDR3 contains 13 residues. Trimming at V came to 3 bases and at J to 2 bases, leaving 1 base not matched to a gene. Looked up from germline, CDR1 is SGDLS and CDR2 is YYNGEE. CDR3 protein: CASSAGGQETQYF. The CDR3 DNA reads TGTGCCAGCAGCGCCGGGGGGCAAGAGACCCAGTACTTC. Looking up the rest from reference TRBV9 and TRBJ2-5 gives the full variable domain: DSGVTQTPKHLITATGQRVTLRCSPRSGDLSVYWYQQSLDQGLQFLIQYYNGEERAKGNILERFSAQQFPDLHSELNLSSLELGDSALYFCASSAGGQETQYFGPGTRLLVL.

This clone was counted only a few times. This chain links TRBV7-7 with TRBJ2-1; 11 nucleotides match TRBD2. The V segment lost 5 bases and the J segment 4 bases; nucleotides outside the gene matches: 4. Germline V lookup: CDR1 SSHAT, CDR2 FNYEAQ (reference sequence). CDR3 length: 15 residues. The CDR3 bases are TGTGCCAGCAGCCCGGGACTAGCGGTTTACAATGAGCAGTTCTTC. Translated: CASSPGLAVYNEQFF.

This chain connects TRBV19 to TRBJ1-1; 12 bases fit TRBD1. Looked up from germline, CDR1 is LNHDA and CDR2 is SQIVND (reference sequence). The CDR3 extends over 14 amino acids. J gave up 5 bases and V 3 bases, and 1 base lay outside the gene matches. DNA for the CDR3: TGTGCCAGTAGTATGGGACAGGGGGCAACTGAAGCTTTCTTT. Translation: CASSMGQGATEAFF.

The chain employs TRBV19 and TRBJ2-7; 7 positions match TRBD1. This CDR3 region has 13 residues. CDR1 and CDR2 (germline): LNHDA, SQIVND (reference sequence). After removal of 7 bases from V and 7 bases from J, the junction contained 10 bases not matched to a gene. Here the CDR3 DNA reads TGTGCCAGTACGAGGGGGCCCTCCGGGGAGCAGTACTTC. It encodes CASTRGPSGEQYF. Combining the CDR3 with reference TRBV19 and TRBJ2-7 gives the whole variable domain DGGITQSPKYLFRKEGQNVTLSCEQNLNHDAMYWYRQDPGQGLRLIYYSQIVNDFQKGDIAEGYSVSREKKESFPLTVTSAQKNPTAFYLCASTRGPSGEQYFGPGTRLTVT.

This sequence joins TRBV9 and TRBJ2-2, with D perhaps matching TRBD1 (6 bases). CDR1 is SGDLS and CDR2 is YYNGEE in the germline V gene. The CDR3 has 14 amino acids. Trimming left V 0 bases short and J 5 bases short, with 8 bases between. The CDR3 DNA is TGTGCCAGCAGCGTAGTCCAGGGGACCGGGGAGCTGTTTTTT. Protein product: CASSVVQGTGELFF.

This rearrangement joins TRBV30 to TRBJ2-3, with TRBD1 as a possible D gene (6 bases). Germline assignment: CDR1 GTSNPN and CDR2 SVGIG (reference sequence). The CDR3 spans 12 residues. Between the trimmed V and J ends, which lost 5 bases and 5 bases, there was a span of 11 bases. CDR3 nucleotide sequence: TGTGCCTGGGGACCGGGACAAGATACGCAGTATTTT. Translated: CAWGPGQDTQYF.

This sequence joins TRBV7-2 and TRBJ1-6; D not certain. The CDR3 extends over 11 amino acids. Trimming took 5 bases from V and 9 from J, leaving 5 bases between them. CDR1 SGHTA and CDR2 FQGNSA come from the germline V gene. CDR3 bases: TGTGCCAGCAGCCAGGCTTCACCCCTCCACTTT. Translation gives CASSQASPLHF.

The rearrangement joins TRBV4-1 to TRBJ2-5, with 9 bases fitting TRBD2. The CDR3 has 17 residues. The germline gives CDR1 MGHRA, CDR2 YSYEKL. V gave up 0 bases and J gave up 1 base; unmatched junction bases: 6. CDR3 loop: CASSQEGSGRSQETQYF. The CDR3 DNA sequence: TGCGCCAGCAGCCAAGAAGGGAGCGGGAGGAGCCAAGAGACCCAGTACTTC.

This rearrangement joins TRBV30 to TRBJ2-1; weak D call: TRBD2 (6 bases). The CDR3 spans 15 residues. V was clipped by 2 bases and J by 6 bases, with 17 bases between them. Looked up from germline, CDR1 is GTSNPN and CDR2 is SVGIG (reference sequence). The DNA for the CDR3 is TGTGCCTGGAGTTCCACCCTCGGGGGACTCAATGAGCAGTTCTTC. Translated, it gives CAWSSTLGGLNEQFF. The full variable domain, completed using reference TRBV30 and TRBJ2-1, is SQTIHQWPATLVQPVGSPLSLECTVEGTSNPNLYWYRQAAGRGLQLLFYSVGIGQISSEVPQNLSASRPQDRQFILSSKKLLLSDSGFYLCAWSSTLGGLNEQFFGPGTRLTVL.

This chain uses TRBV5-1 with TRBJ1-2, with 7 bases aligning to TRBD1. Per germline, CDR1 SGHRS and CDR2 YFSETQ. V shed 0 bases and J 4 bases; nucleotides not matched to a gene: 12. CDR3 length: 17 residues. CDR3 sequence: CASSLVPPGTAFYGYTF. The CDR3, as DNA: TGCGCCAGCAGCTTGGTGCCCCCCGGGACAGCCTTCTATGGCTACACCTTC.

The chain's CDR3 is CASSKEGIAESSYEQYF. The CDR3 region has the DNA TGTGCCAGCAGCAAAGAGGGGATAGCGGAAAGCTCCTACGAGCAGTACTTC. The chain links TRBV21-1 to TRBJ2-7; the tabulated D call, TRBD2, remains unverified against the DNA. TRBV21-1 is an annotated pseudogene. The CDR3 is made up of 17 amino acids.

The chain joins TRBV27 to TRBJ1-1; D is undetermined. The CDR3 sequence is 13 residues long. Trimming took off 7 bases at V and 4 bases at J, with 13 bases between the two ends. Germline CDR1 and CDR2: MNHEY and SMNVEV (reference sequence). This chain's CDR3 is CASKLTGGTEAFF. The CDR3 nucleotides read TGTGCCAGCAAACTAACGGGTGGCACTGAAGCTTTCTTT.

This chain links TRBV18 with TRBJ1-5; TRBD1 matches 7 bases. V shed 3 bases, J shed 2 bases, and the junction held 7 bases outside the gene matches. In germline, CDR1 is KGHSH, CDR2 LQKENI. There are 16 residues in the CDR3. Here the CDR3 DNA reads TGTGCCAGCTCACCCATGGACAGGCCCCGCAATCAGCCCCAGCATTTT. Encoded protein: CASSPMDRPRNQPQHF.

The chain is built from TRBV12-3 or TRBV12-4 and TRBJ1-1; 7 bases align to TRBD1. CDR3 length equals 13 residues. Trimming took 3 bases from V and 3 from J; bases not matched to a gene: 1. The CDR3 protein is CASSFTGDTEAFF. CDR3 sequence (DNA): TGTGCCAGCAGTTTCACAGGGGACACTGAAGCTTTCTTT.